This T cell receptor (beta chain) derives from a study of blood T cell repertoires in COVID-19. Study summary: The origin of the acute and convalescent COVID-19 samples was the United States, Italy and Spain. Nucleic acid was either cDNA or gDNA, and it came from T cells, B-cell-depleted T cells, or PBMCs.

Authors' data handling: Counts of nucleated cells, estimated from reference gene primer amplification, were obtained. Data came from immunoSEQ multiplex PCR; TCRdb stores just in-frame clones and leaves some out. The V and J calls and clone size are taken from that table; D and trimming were inferred from the DNA. The data contain 200,000 or so clones, about 82% of them singletons. V lost 6 bases and J 5 bases, leaving 7 bases between the germline ends. The germline CDR1 and CDR2 sequences are MNHEY and SMNVEV (reference sequence). This CDR3 has 12 residues. The chain has TRBV27 and TRBJ1-4; D gene unclear. This clonotype was sampled from a woman aged 25 to 39 with acute or convalescent COVID-19. The sequencing sample was made of peripheral blood. CDR3 DNA sequence: TGTGCCAGCAGATATCGGAATGAAAAACTGTTTTTT. It translates to CASRYRNEKLFF.